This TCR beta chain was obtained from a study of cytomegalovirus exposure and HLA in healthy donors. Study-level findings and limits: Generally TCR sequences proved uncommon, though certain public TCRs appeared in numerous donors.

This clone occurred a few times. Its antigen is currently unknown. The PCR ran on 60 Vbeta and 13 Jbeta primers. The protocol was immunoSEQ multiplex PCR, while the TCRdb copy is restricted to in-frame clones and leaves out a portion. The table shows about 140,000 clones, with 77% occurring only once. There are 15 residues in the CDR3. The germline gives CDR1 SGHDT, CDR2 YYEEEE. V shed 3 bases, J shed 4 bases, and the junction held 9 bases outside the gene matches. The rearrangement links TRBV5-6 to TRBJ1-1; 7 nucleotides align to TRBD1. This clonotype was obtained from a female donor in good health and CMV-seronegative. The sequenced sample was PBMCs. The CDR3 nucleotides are TGTGCCAGCAGCTGGACAGGTTCGGAGGGCACTGAAGCTTTCTTT. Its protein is CASSWTGSEGTEAFF.